Presented here are 5 T cell receptor beta chains from one specimen sequenced in a study of T cells after yellow fever vaccination. A single record per CDR3 protein comes from TCRdb applying MiXCR to the 5' RACE reads. The top ten clones hold under 15% of a sample with 620,000 or so distinct CDR3 sequences, about 12% of them seen once. Sequenced here: PBMCs, sampled on the day of the yellow fever booster vaccination. The receptors stem from a man aged 25-40 years who received the YFV17D yellow fever vaccine.

CDR3 region: CASSGGARAFF. For the CDR3, the DNA is TGTGCCAGCAGTGGGGGTGCTCGAGCTTTCTTT. The chain is built from TRBV6-5 and TRBJ1-1; the D gene is possibly TRBD1 (5 bases). Germline values: CDR1 MNHEY, CDR2 SVGAGI. The CDR3 spans 11 residues. Between the trimmed V and J ends, which lost 5 bases and 10 bases, there was a span of 11 bases.

The CDR3 nucleotides are TGCAGCGTTGAAGCTAGCTCAGATACGCAGTATTTT. Encoded protein: CSVEASSDTQYF. V and J are TRBV29-1 and TRBJ2-3, with D maybe TRBD2 (5 bases). V lost 1 base and J lost 4, with 6 bases in between. The CDR3 covers 12 residues. Germline CDR1 SQVTM, CDR2 ANQGSEA.

The chain combines TRBV20-1 with TRBJ2-6, with 10 bases identical to TRBD1. V lost 6 bases and J lost 4; bases outside the gene matches: 9. The germline V gene encodes CDR1 DFQATT and CDR2 SNEGSKA (reference sequence). The CDR3 spans 16 residues. CDR3 sequence (DNA): TGCAGTGCATCGACAGGGGGCACCCTCGGGGCCAACGTCCTGACTTTC. It is translated as CSASTGGTLGANVLTF.

A few counts support this clonotype. V and J are TRBV27 and TRBJ1-1; 11 bases fit TRBD1. Germline CDR1 reads MNHEY; CDR2 reads SMNVEV (reference sequence). Trimming at V came to 0 bases and at J to 4 bases, leaving 13 bases not matched to a gene. The CDR3 is 19 residues long. CDR3 sequence (DNA): TGTGCCAGCAGTTTATCCCTGGGGGGACAGGGGGGAAGGGGCACTGAAGCTTTCTTT. It codes for CASSLSLGGQGGRGTEAFF.

This clonotype occurred a few times. This chain joins TRBV7-3 and TRBJ2-5; D might be TRBD1 (6 bases). V was trimmed by 0 bases and J by 5 bases, leaving 16 bases between them. Germline V gives CDR1 SGHTA, CDR2 FQGTGA. CDR3 length: 16 amino acids. The CDR3 region is CASSLTPGHPSETQYF. The CDR3, as DNA: TGTGCCAGCAGCTTAACCCCGGGACACCCCTCGGAGACCCAGTACTTC.